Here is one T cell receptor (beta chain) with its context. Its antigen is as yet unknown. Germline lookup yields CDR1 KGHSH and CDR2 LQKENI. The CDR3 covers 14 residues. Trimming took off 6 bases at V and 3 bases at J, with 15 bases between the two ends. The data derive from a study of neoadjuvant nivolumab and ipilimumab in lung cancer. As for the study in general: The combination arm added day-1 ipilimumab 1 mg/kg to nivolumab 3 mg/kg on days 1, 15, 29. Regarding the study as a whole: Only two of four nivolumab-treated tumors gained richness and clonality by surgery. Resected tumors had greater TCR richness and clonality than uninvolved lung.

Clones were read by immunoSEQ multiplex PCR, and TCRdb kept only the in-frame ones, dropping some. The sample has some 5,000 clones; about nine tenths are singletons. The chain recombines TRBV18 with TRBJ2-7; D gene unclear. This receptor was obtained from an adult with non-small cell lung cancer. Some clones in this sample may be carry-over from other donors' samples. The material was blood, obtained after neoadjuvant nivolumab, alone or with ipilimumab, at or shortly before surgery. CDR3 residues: CASSPGPQLYEQYF. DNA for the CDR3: TGTGCCAGCTCCCCCGGACCCCAGCTCTACGAGCAGTACTTC.